This entry describes one T cell receptor (beta chain). Its antigen is as yet unknown. The data stem from a study of radiotherapy plus CTLA-4 blockade in lung cancer. Study-level findings and limits: Together with interferon-beta, which increased in serum after radiation, early dynamic changes in blood T cell clones were reportedly the best predictors of response.

V was clipped by 4 bases and J by 3 bases, with 15 bases between them. The CDR3 has 15 amino acids. CDR1 and CDR2 (germline): LGHNA, YSLEER. The protocol was immunoSEQ multiplex PCR, while the TCRdb copy is restricted to in-frame clones and leaves out a portion. The table has tens of thousands of clones, approximately 80% seen once. Sample: peripheral blood, taken from a patient treated with radiotherapy plus ipilimumab. This receptor was taken from a human donor with non-small cell lung cancer who had a complete response to radiotherapy plus ipilimumab. The chain has TRBV4-3 and TRBJ1-1, with D possibly matching TRBD1 (6 bases). Written as DNA, the CDR3 is TGCGCCAGCAGCCCTGGGGGGCTGCCATACACTGAAGCTTTCTTT. Amino acids: CASSPGGLPYTEAFF.